These 26 T cell receptor beta chains originate from one sample sequenced in a study of CD8+ T cells in alopecia areata. Extraction and reverse transcription of RNA yielded cDNA as the sequencing template. TCRdb keeps only in-frame clones here, not all; method: immunoSEQ multiplex PCR. This sample has some 95,000 clones, with about 44% found just once. As to treatment: oral pan-JAK inhibitor, 5-10 mg twice daily. This specimen consisted of CD8+ T cells sorted from blood, obtained at week 24, from a patient treated with tofacitinib. Receptors originate from a human donor with alopecia areata.

The genes are TRBV6-5 and TRBJ1-5, with TRBD1 matching 8 bases. V lost 5 bases to trimming and J lost 5 bases; unmatched junction nucleotides: 8. The CDR3 sequence is 15 residues long. Germline V gene sequence: CDR1 MNHEY, CDR2 SVGAGI. CDR3 protein: CASSPDRGGYQPQHF. The CDR3 DNA sequence: TGTGCCAGCAGTCCCGACAGGGGAGGATATCAGCCCCAGCATTTT.

The rearrangement joins TRBV28 to TRBJ1-5, with D perhaps matching TRBD1 (6 bases). The CDR3 runs to 15 residues. CDR1 is MDHEN, CDR2 SYDVKM, per germline. V dropped 5 bases and J dropped 2 bases, with 13 bases sitting between them. The DNA for the CDR3 is TGTGCCAGCAGTCCGATCAAGGGGGGCAATCAGCCCCAGCATTTT. Translating it yields CASSPIKGGNQPQHF.

In this sample, this clone turned up a few times. The genes are TRBV20-1 and TRBJ2-7; D gene ambiguous. Trimming shortened V by 2 bases and J by 0 bases, and 2 bases separated the two germline ends. The CDR3 extends over 11 amino acids. Germline-derived CDR1 and CDR2 are DFQATT and SNEGSKA (reference sequence). The CDR3 nucleotides are TGCAGTGCTAGACTCTCCTACGAGCAGTACTTC. Its translation is CSARLSYEQYF.

This clone was observed a few times. V usage is TRBV7-9 and J usage is TRBJ1-1; D is unresolved. Trimming pared 6 bases from V and 4 bases from J, leaving 9 bases between. The germline CDR1 and CDR2 sequences are SEHNR and FQNEAQ (reference sequence). The CDR3 runs to 12 residues. CDR3 sequence: CASSFGPTEAFF. CDR3 nucleotide sequence: TGTGCCAGCAGTTTCGGTCCCACTGAAGCTTTCTTT.

This clone was seen once. CDR3 protein: CASSPKREGGYEQYF. The CDR3 DNA reads as TGCGCCAGCAGCCCGAAGCGGGAGGGCGGATACGAGCAGTACTTC. The chain joins TRBV4-1 to TRBJ2-7; 10 bases map to TRBD2. Germline lookup yields CDR1 MGHRA and CDR2 YSYEKL. Trimming took 4 bases from V and 4 from J; bases not matched to a gene: 7. This CDR3 is built from 15 residues.

This clone has only a few counts. The genes are TRBV28 and TRBJ2-2; D is undetermined. Trimming cost V 3 bases and J 2 bases, with 16 bases left between them. Germline values: CDR1 MDHEN, CDR2 SYDVKM. The CDR3 sequence is 17 residues long. The CDR3 nucleotides read TGTGCCAGCAGTTTGTTACCCCGCGAGGAAAACACCGGGGAGCTGTTTTTT. Protein: CASSLLPREENTGELFF.

The rearrangement uses TRBV9 and TRBJ2-6; 16 bases match TRBD2. V gave up 4 bases and J gave up 4 bases; unmatched junction bases: 8. The CDR3 consists of 19 residues. CDR1 and CDR2 (germline): SGDLS, YYNGEE. The CDR3 nucleotides read TGTGCCAGCAGCCCGCCGGGACTAGCGGGAGGGTCCGGGGCCAACGTCCTGACTTTC. Translating gives CASSPPGLAGGSGANVLTF.

This clone was counted only a few times. The chain couples TRBV4-1 to TRBJ2-5, with a possible D match to TRBD2 (6 bases). CDR1 and CDR2 from the germline V gene are MGHRA and YSYEKL. The V end was cut by 0 bases, the J end by 3 bases, with 14 bases between. CDR3 size: 16 residues. In DNA form, the CDR3 reads TGCGCCAGCAGCCAAGAAAGGGGACTGCCCAAAGAGACCCAGTACTTC. This translates into CASSQERGLPKETQYF.

This clone was seen more than once but under ten times. The rearrangement links TRBV9 to TRBJ2-3, with D perhaps TRBD2 (6 bases). Germline-derived CDR1 and CDR2 are SGDLS and YYNGEE. CDR3 length: 16 amino acids. Trimming shortened V by 0 bases and J by 4 bases, and 15 bases separated the two germline ends. CDR3 coding DNA: TGTGCCAGCAGCGTAGGACGTACGGGAGAGTCAGATACGCAGTATTTT. Protein sequence: CASSVGRTGESDTQYF.

The chain uses TRBV29-1 and TRBJ1-1; tentatively, D is TRBD1 (5 bases). Trimming shortened V by 4 bases and J by 12 bases, and 21 bases separated the two germline ends. The CDR3 runs to 13 residues. Germline CDR1 is SQVTM and CDR2 is ANQGSEA. The CDR3 nucleotides read TGCAGCGTTGGGGGAGGGGTCGAGCAGTCGTCTTTCTTT. It yields the protein CSVGGGVEQSSFF.

This clone has at least ten counts. This rearrangement joins TRBV5-8 to TRBJ2-7; 10 bases are a match to TRBD1. This CDR3 region has 16 residues. Unmatched junction bases numbered 13, after V lost 7 bases and J lost 3 bases. CDR1 is SGHTS, CDR2 YDEGEE, per germline. The CDR3 reads CASGGFGQGENYEQYF. The CDR3 coding sequence is TGTGCCAGCGGGGGTTTTGGACAGGGGGAAAACTACGAGCAGTACTTC.

This clone was picked up a small number of times. The same CDR3 is also encoded by other DNA sequences in this sample. The chain recombines TRBV29-1 with TRBJ2-7; weak D call: TRBD1 (6 bases). The CDR3 extends over 13 amino acids. Germline V gene data show CDR1 as SQVTM and CDR2 as ANQGSEA. Trimming shortened V by 3 bases and J by 4 bases, and 13 bases separated the two germline ends. CDR3 sequence (DNA): TGCAGCGTTGAGGCAGGGGAACCGTACGAGCAGTACTTC. Its protein product is CSVEAGEPYEQYF.

This chain links TRBV30 with TRBJ2-7; a weak D match, TRBD1 (6 bases). Germline lookup yields CDR1 GTSNPN and CDR2 SVGIG (reference sequence). The CDR3 is 16 amino acids. Trimming removed 4 bases at V and 1 base at J, with 20 bases between. CDR3 sequence (DNA): TGTGCCTGGAACCCCATACGGGACAAACCGTCCTACGAGCAGTACTTC. Translation: CAWNPIRDKPSYEQYF.

The chain employs TRBV5-1 and TRBJ2-1; 7 nucleotides agree with TRBD1. This CDR3 is 15 amino acids long. The germline gives CDR1 SGHRS, CDR2 YFSETQ. Trimming took 4 bases from V and 6 from J; bases not matched to a gene: 10. CDR3 protein: CASSPTGTAVNEQFF. The CDR3 DNA follows: TGCGCCAGCAGCCCGACCGGGACAGCTGTCAATGAGCAGTTCTTC.

This clone was detected a few times. The chain carries TRBV11-2 and TRBJ2-7, with a tentative D call TRBD2 (5 bases). The V and J ends lost 3 bases and 7 bases respectively, with 10 bases between them. Per the germline V gene, CDR1 is SGHAT and CDR2 is FQNNGV. The CDR3 runs 12 residues. CDR3 protein: CASSFGKREQYF. The CDR3 DNA follows: TGTGCCAGCAGCTTCGGGAAACGGGAGCAGTACTTC.

V is TRBV27 and J is TRBJ2-7; 11 nucleotides align to TRBD1. The germline V gene encodes CDR1 MNHEY and CDR2 SMNVEV (reference sequence). The CDR3 is 14 residues long. V lost 4 bases to trimming and J lost 6 bases; unmatched junction nucleotides: 5. The CDR3 loop reads CASSSGTGGVEQYF. The DNA of the CDR3 is TGTGCCAGCAGTTCCGGGACAGGGGGTGTCGAGCAGTACTTC.

This sequence joins TRBV4-1 and TRBJ2-1; D is possibly TRBD2 (6 bases). The CDR3 has 15 residues. Trimming pared 1 base from V and 3 bases from J, leaving 10 bases between. Germline-derived CDR1 and CDR2 are MGHRA and YSYEKL. CDR3 sequence reads: CASSQVEGIYNEQFF. CDR3 nucleotide sequence: TGCGCCAGCAGCCAAGTGGAGGGGATCTACAATGAGCAGTTCTTC.

This clone was detected only a few times. The chain joins TRBV29-1 to TRBJ2-1; no clear D gene. V dropped 8 bases and J dropped 10 bases, with 15 bases sitting between them. Germline V gene data show CDR1 as SQVTM and CDR2 as ANQGSEA. This CDR3 comprises 11 residues. CDR3 sequence reads: CSTVDGREQFF. In DNA form, the CDR3 reads TGCAGCACCGTGGACGGAAGAGAGCAGTTCTTC.

The chain uses TRBV4-1 and TRBJ2-5; the D gene is possibly TRBD2 (6 bases). The CDR3 consists of 14 residues. The germline CDR1 and CDR2 sequences are MGHRA and YSYEKL. V was trimmed by 2 bases and J by 5 bases, leaving 12 bases between them. The CDR3 DNA reads as TGCGCCAGCAGCCAAATACTAGCTCAGGAGACCCAGTACTTC. Protein product: CASSQILAQETQYF.

There are a few counts of this clone. CDR3 sequence reads: CASGGPEGQFF. CDR3 sequence (DNA): TGTGCCAGCGGGGGGCCGGAGGGGCAGTTCTTC. The rearrangement joins TRBV2 to TRBJ2-1; D possibly matches TRBD1 or TRBD2 (6 bases each). The CDR3 contains 11 residues. Trimming cost V 8 bases and J 12 bases, with 14 bases left between them. Germline CDR1 reads SNHLY; CDR2 reads FYNNEI.

The V and J genes are TRBV25-1 and TRBJ2-7; D perhaps matches TRBD1 (5 bases). From germline, CDR1 is MGHDK and CDR2 SYGVNS. V was trimmed by 1 base and J by 4 bases, leaving 11 bases between them. The CDR3 runs 14 residues. This chain's CDR3 is CASSEWGSGYEQYF. The CDR3 DNA reads TGTGCCAGCAGTGAATGGGGCAGTGGATACGAGCAGTACTTC.

This clone was counted a few times. V and J are TRBV2 and TRBJ2-1; D unresolved. The CDR3 totals 12 residues. CDR1 is SNHLY and CDR2 is FYNNEI in the germline V gene. V gave up 3 bases and J gave up 9 bases, with 9 bases separating them. Here the CDR3 reads CASSDAASEQFF. CDR3 DNA: TGTGCCAGCAGTGACGCGGCTAGTGAGCAGTTCTTC. Together with reference TRBV2 and TRBJ2-1, the CDR3 gives the full variable domain: EPEVTQTPSHQVTQMGQEVILRCVPISNHLYFYWYRQILGQKVEFLVSFYNNEISEKSEIFDDQFSVERPDGSNFTLKIRSTKLEDSAMYFCASSDAASEQFFGPGTRLTVL.

This sequence joins TRBV9 and TRBJ1-1; a possible D gene is TRBD1 (6 bases). This CDR3 region has 14 residues. Per germline, CDR1 SGDLS and CDR2 YYNGEE. V lost 4 bases and J 6 bases, leaving 16 bases between the germline ends. Written as DNA, the CDR3 is TGTGCCAGCAGCAGAGGTGACCGGGGGCCTGAAGCTTTCTTT. Amino acids: CASSRGDRGPEAFF.

This chain joins TRBV30 and TRBJ2-7; tentatively, D is TRBD1 or TRBD2 (5 bases each). Trimming took off 3 bases at V and 0 bases at J, with 12 bases between the two ends. The CDR3 is 14 residues long. In germline, CDR1 is GTSNPN, CDR2 SVGIG (reference sequence). The CDR3 nucleotides are TGTGCCTGGAGGTTGAGGGACGACTCCTACGAGCAGTACTTC. Amino acid sequence: CAWRLRDDSYEQYF.

This clone turned up a few times. The chain carries TRBV15 and TRBJ1-2; 8 bases line up with TRBD1. V dropped 1 base and J dropped 0; count of bases not matched to a gene: 1. CDR1 is LNHNV, CDR2 YYDKDF, per germline (reference sequence). The CDR3 has 15 residues. The chain's CDR3 is CATSRADRANYGYTF. The DNA for the CDR3 is TGTGCCACCAGCAGAGCGGACAGGGCTAACTATGGCTACACCTTC.

The chain has TRBV19 and TRBJ2-2; the D gene could be TRBD1 or TRBD2 (5 bases each). The CDR3 totals 12 residues. With 5 bases removed from V and 6 bases from J, the gap between germline ends came to 7 bases. Germline CDR1 is LNHDA and CDR2 is SQIVND (reference sequence). The CDR3 sequence is CASSLGAGELFF. DNA for the CDR3: TGTGCCAGTAGTCTGGGGGCCGGGGAGCTGTTTTTT.